A single sample is the source of the 16 T cell receptor beta chains below, sequenced in a study of T cells after yellow fever vaccination (dated by TCRdb to about 2019). The protocol used for the library was 5' RACE. The sequencer was an Illumina NovaSeq 6000. The public reads were quality trimmed at Q25 with fastp and then assembled into clones with MiXCR by TCRdb, keeping productive beta chains. Here each entry gathers all rows of one CDR3 protein and keeps the most common genes and DNA. The sample table contains 100,000 to 150,000 distinct CDR3 sequences; only one count was recorded for roughly 8.2% of them. Clones ranked in the top ten supply almost 40% of the sample. What the treatment or condition label conveys for this sample: live attenuated yellow fever vaccine strain. Sequenced material: CD8+ T cells sorted from PBMCs, taken on the day of the yellow fever booster vaccination. The receptors derive from a man aged 18 to 30 who received the YFV17D yellow fever vaccine.

This clonotype was seen at least ten times. This sequence joins TRBV6-6 and TRBJ2-7, with TRBD1 matching over 8 bases. Germline V gene lookup returns CDR1 MNHNY and CDR2 SVGAGI (reference sequence). This CDR3 region has 14 residues. Trimming removed 5 bases from V and 5 bases from J; junction bases left unmatched: 8. CDR3 protein: CASSPRDRKNEQYF. In nucleotides, the CDR3 is TGTGCCAGCAGTCCTCGGGACAGGAAAAACGAGCAGTACTTC.

The rearrangement uses TRBV7-9 and TRBJ1-5, with D unresolved. The V end was cut by 6 bases, the J end by 7 bases, with 13 bases between. The germline V gene encodes CDR1 SEHNR and CDR2 FQNEAQ (reference sequence). There are 13 residues in the CDR3. The CDR3 protein is CASSQVGLQPQHF. In DNA, the CDR3 is TGTGCCAGCAGTCAGGTGGGGTTGCAGCCCCAGCATTTT. The complete variable domain, with remaining parts taken from reference TRBV7-9 and TRBJ1-5, reads DTGVSQNPRHKITKRGQNVTFRCDPISEHNRLYWYRQTLGQGPEFLTYFQNEAQLEKSRLLSDRFSAERPKGSFSTLEIQRTEQGDSAMYLCASSQVGLQPQHFGDGTRLSIL.

This clonotype occurred a few times. J is TRBJ2-7 and V is TRBV5-1, with D tentatively TRBD2 (6 bases). Germline-derived CDR1 and CDR2 are SGHRS and YFSETQ. Trimming removed 2 bases from V and 6 bases from J, with 24 bases in between. CDR3 length equals 17 residues. CDR3 DNA: TGCGCCAGCAGCTTCGGGGGTGGGGTTAGCCGCCTCTTCGAGCAGTACTTC. It translates to CASSFGGGVSRLFEQYF.

DNA for the CDR3: TGCGCCAGCAGTGAAACAGATACGCAGTATTTT. Protein: CASSETDTQYF. The rearrangement links TRBV10-2 to TRBJ2-3; D is undetermined. This CDR3 comprises 11 residues. V gave up 3 bases and J gave up 3 bases, with 1 base separating them. CDR1 and CDR2 (germline): WSHSY, SAAADI.

This clonotype was counted a few times. The chain recombines TRBV7-6 with TRBJ1-1; 10 bases are a match to TRBD1. Trimming took 5 bases from V and 3 from J; bases not matched to a gene: 3. The V gene's germline CDR1 is SGHVS and CDR2 FNYEAQ. This CDR3 is 14 amino acids long. Here the CDR3 reads CASSPGTGDTEAFF. The CDR3 nucleotides read TGTGCCAGCAGCCCTGGGACAGGGGACACTGAAGCTTTCTTT.

This clonotype was seen a few times. The genes are TRBV4-3 and TRBJ1-4; TRBD1 might be the D (5 bases). The germline gives CDR1 LGHNA, CDR2 YSLEER. CDR3 length: 18 amino acids. Trimming took 1 base from V and 3 from J, leaving 18 bases between them. The DNA of the CDR3 is TGCGCCAGCAGCCAAGGAGCCTTACTTTGGGGGGCTAATGAAAAACTGTTTTTT. Translation: CASSQGALLWGANEKLFF.

At least ten counts were recorded for this clonotype. V usage is TRBV4-3 and J usage is TRBJ1-1; D may be TRBD1 (5 bases). V was cut by 4 bases and J by 3 bases, with 9 bases left in between. The germline V gene has CDR1 LGHNA and CDR2 YSLEER. This CDR3 spans 13 amino acids. The CDR3 sequence is CASSRMTDTEAFF. The CDR3 DNA follows: TGCGCCAGCAGCCGAATGACAGACACTGAAGCTTTCTTT.

This clonotype was recorded many times. The chain uses TRBV5-1 and TRBJ2-1; maybe TRBD2 (6 bases). The CDR3 is 17 residues long. CDR1 and CDR2 (germline): SGHRS, YFSETQ. The V end was cut by 4 bases, the J end by 1 base, with 18 bases between. CDR3 sequence: CASSAGMGISSYNEQFF. The CDR3 DNA sequence: TGCGCCAGCAGCGCGGGGATGGGAATTTCTTCCTACAATGAGCAGTTCTTC.

Ten or more counts support this clonotype. This chain joins TRBV24-1 and TRBJ2-1; 7 bases align to TRBD2. V was pared by 5 bases and J by 9 bases, with 12 bases of the junction left unmatched. The CDR3 contains 15 residues. CDR1 is KGHDR and CDR2 is SFDVKD in the germline V gene. The CDR3 region is CATSAMRGRGSEQFF. In nucleotides, the CDR3 is TGTGCCACCAGTGCGATGCGTGGGAGGGGTAGTGAGCAGTTCTTC.

The sample holds a few counts of this clonotype. The rearrangement links TRBV4-3 to TRBJ1-1; D not resolved. From germline, CDR1 is LGHNA and CDR2 YSLEER. V lost 4 bases and J lost 0, with 9 bases in between. This CDR3 has 14 amino acids. CDR3 residues: CASSPGVMNTEAFF. In nucleotides, the CDR3 is TGCGCCAGCAGCCCTGGAGTGATGAACACTGAAGCTTTCTTT.

The chain employs TRBV4-1 and TRBJ2-3, with 9 bases lining up with TRBD2. Looked up from germline, CDR1 is MGHRA and CDR2 is YSYEKL. J lost 3 bases, V lost 0 bases, and 4 bases had no gene match. The CDR3 is made up of 16 amino acids. The CDR3 reads CASSQDRSGGTDTQYF. CDR3 in DNA: TGCGCCAGCAGCCAAGATAGGAGCGGGGGGACAGATACGCAGTATTTT.

This clonotype has only a few counts. The CDR3 DNA follows: TGTGCCAGCAGCCCTCCGGGGGCGGAGGAGCAGTTCTTC. Protein sequence: CASSPPGAEEQFF. The rearrangement links TRBV6-2 or TRBV6-3 to TRBJ2-1; the D gene could be TRBD1 or TRBD2 (6 bases each). From germline, CDR1 is MNHEY and CDR2 SVGEGT. V was shortened by 6 bases and J by 10 bases, with 16 bases between the two germline ends. The CDR3 totals 13 residues.

This clonotype was seen repeatedly, ten times or more. The V gene is TRBV20-1, the J gene TRBJ1-3; D is perhaps TRBD1 (6 bases). This CDR3 region has 16 residues. V gave up 0 bases and J gave up 4 bases, with 16 bases separating them. The germline CDR1 and CDR2 sequences are DFQATT and SNEGSKA (reference sequence). CDR3 loop: CSAREVDSGEGNTIYF. CDR3 nucleotides: TGCAGTGCTAGAGAAGTGGACTCAGGGGAAGGAAACACCATATATTTT.

V usage is TRBV20-1 and J usage is TRBJ2-1, with 7 bases that match TRBD2. The germline CDR1 and CDR2 sequences are DFQATT and SNEGSKA (reference sequence). V shed 5 bases, J shed 8 bases, and the junction held 3 bases outside the gene matches. The CDR3 length is 11 residues. The CDR3 DNA reads as TGCAGTGCTGGGGGGGGTTATGAGCAGTTCTTC. This sequence encodes CSAGGGYEQFF.

This clonotype was observed a few times. The V call is TRBV7-8, the J call TRBJ2-1; 15 positions agree with TRBD2. The germline CDR1 and CDR2 sequences are SGHVS and FQNEAQ. CDR3 length: 16 residues. V shed 4 bases and J 9 bases; nucleotides not matched to a gene: 7. The CDR3 DNA reads TGTGCCAGCAGCTCTTTTGGGACTAGCGGGGGGAGTGAGCAGTTCTTC. Residues: CASSSFGTSGGSEQFF.

This clonotype was found a few times. The chain carries TRBV11-2 and TRBJ2-3; D is uncertain. V was pared by 1 base and J by 4 bases, with 15 bases between. The germline gives CDR1 SGHAT, CDR2 FQNNGV. This CDR3 comprises 16 residues. CDR3 protein: CASSLGAYGRADTQYF. CDR3 nucleotides: TGTGCCAGCAGCTTAGGGGCCTACGGTCGGGCAGATACGCAGTATTTT.